What follows are 32 T cell receptor beta chains derived from one specimen sequenced in a study of brain T cells in children with intractable seizures. The method was immunoSEQ multiplex PCR; TCRdb's version includes in-frame clones alone and lacks a portion of them. The sample yields approximately 330,000 clones, about 93% seen once. Stated time point: blood from clinic visit 5 months post-surgery; TSC patient then seizure free. Sequences were derived from peripheral blood, sampled more than 4 months after surgery. These receptors were taken from a boy younger than two with tuberous sclerosis and intractable seizures.

V and J are TRBV19 and TRBJ2-7, with TRBD1 matching 10 bases. Germline V gives CDR1 LNHDA, CDR2 SQIVND (reference sequence). Trimming cost V 5 bases and J 6 bases; bases outside gene matches: 7. This CDR3 spans 14 amino acids. As DNA, the CDR3 is TGTGCCAGTAGTTTTCCGGGACAGGGGTCCGAGCAGTACTTC. As protein: CASSFPGQGSEQYF.

The chain links TRBV10-3 to TRBJ1-1; tentatively, D is TRBD1 (6 bases). The CDR3 is 14 residues long. The germline gives CDR1 ENHRY, CDR2 SYGVKD. V was trimmed by 6 bases and J by 0 bases, leaving 11 bases between them. CDR3 DNA: TGTGCCATCAGCCGGGACACCTTGAACACTGAAGCTTTCTTT. Translation gives CAISRDTLNTEAFF.

CDR3: CASSERGWAEKLFF. CDR3 sequence (DNA): TGTGCCAGCAGTGAACGGGGTTGGGCTGAAAAACTGTTTTTT. The rearrangement joins TRBV6-1 to TRBJ1-4; D unclear. V gave up 2 bases and J gave up 7 bases, with 11 bases separating them. The length of the CDR3 is 14 residues. CDR1 is MNHNS, CDR2 SASEGT, per germline.

The chain joins TRBV10-1 to TRBJ2-2; 8 bases fit TRBD2. With V trimmed by 1 base and J by 4 bases, 5 bases remained unmatched. This CDR3 region has 16 residues. Looked up from germline, CDR1 is WNHNN and CDR2 is SYGVQD (reference sequence). CDR3 amino acids: CASSEFSREATGELFF. The CDR3 bases are TGCGCCAGCAGTGAGTTTTCGCGGGAGGCCACCGGGGAGCTGTTTTTT.

This clone was detected only a few times. The chain recombines TRBV6-5 with TRBJ1-3; no clear D. Trimming left V 6 bases short and J 6 bases short, with 3 bases between. The CDR3 length is 10 residues. Germline loops: CDR1 MNHEY, CDR2 SVGAGI. The CDR3 is CASSENTIYF. The CDR3 coding sequence is TGTGCCAGCAGCGAAAACACCATATATTTT.

This clone was counted once. The chain links TRBV4-1 to TRBJ2-1, with TRBD2 matching over 7 bases. Germline V lookup: CDR1 MGHRA, CDR2 YSYEKL. The CDR3 has 12 amino acids. V trimming: 3 bases; J trimming: 7 bases; junction bases outside the gene matches: 0. CDR3 sequence reads: CASSHSGNEQFF. The DNA of the CDR3 is TGCGCCAGCAGCCATAGCGGGAATGAGCAGTTCTTC.

This clone was observed a single time. The V call is TRBV12-1, the J call TRBJ2-7; the listed D gene, TRBD2, was not tested against the DNA. TRBV12-1 corresponds to a pseudogene. The CDR3 contains 16 residues. As DNA, the CDR3 is TGTGCCAGCAGCGGAATACTAGCGGGAGTTATGTACGAGCAGTACTTC. This gives the protein CASSGILAGVMYEQYF.

This clone was counted only a few times. J is TRBJ2-7 and V is TRBV11-3; the D call may be TRBD1 or TRBD2 (5 bases each). Germline V lookup: CDR1 SGHNT, CDR2 YENEEA. CDR3 length equals 14 residues. Trimming removed 2 bases at V and 2 bases at J, with 10 bases between. Here the CDR3 DNA reads TGTGCCAGCAGCTTACAACCGGGGCCCTACGAGCAGTACTTC. Its protein product is CASSLQPGPYEQYF. The complete variable domain, with remaining parts taken from reference TRBV11-3 and TRBJ2-7, reads EAGVVQSPRYKIIEKKQPVAFWCNPISGHNTLYWYLQNLGQGPELLIRYENEEAVDDSQLPKDRFSAERLKGVDSTLKIQPAELGDSAVYLCASSLQPGPYEQYFGPGTRLTVT.

A single count supports this clone. This chain uses TRBV7-6 with TRBJ2-3; TRBD2 matches 13 bases. With 5 bases clipped from V and 2 bases from J, the junction kept 4 bases outside the gene matches. The CDR3 is 16 residues long. Germline assignment: CDR1 SGHVS and CDR2 FNYEAQ. The CDR3: CASSQTSGGLTDTQYF. CDR3 bases: TGTGCCAGCAGCCAGACTAGCGGGGGGCTCACAGATACGCAGTATTTT. Full variable domain (rest looked up from reference TRBV7-6 and TRBJ2-3): GAGVSQSPRYKVTKRGQDVALRCDPISGHVSLYWYRQALGQGPEFLTYFNYEAQQDKSGLPNDRFSAERPEGSISTLTIQRTEQRDSAMYRCASSQTSGGLTDTQYFGPGTRLTVL.

CDR3 in amino acids: CASSLARLAATDTQYF. The DNA for the CDR3 is TGTGCCAGCAGCTTAGCTAGACTAGCGGCCACAGATACGCAGTATTTT. The chain has TRBV7-2 and TRBJ2-3; 9 bases are shared with TRBD2. The ends lost 0 bases at V and 2 bases at J; junction bases unmatched: 3. Germline CDR1 is SGHTA and CDR2 is FQGNSA. The CDR3 length is 16 residues. Supplemented by reference TRBV7-2 and TRBJ2-3, the full variable domain reads GAGVSQSPSNKVTEKGKDVELRCDPISGHTALYWYRQSLGQGLEFLIYFQGNSAPDKSGLPSDRFSAERTGGSVSTLTIQRTQQEDSAVYLCASSLARLAATDTQYFGPGTRLTVL.

CDR3 bases: TGCGCCAGCAGCCAAGATATCCAGGGGCCCTCCTACGAGCAGTACTTC. It encodes CASSQDIQGPSYEQYF. The chain couples TRBV4-1 to TRBJ2-7; TRBD1 might be the D (6 bases). Germline lookup yields CDR1 MGHRA and CDR2 YSYEKL. The CDR3 consists of 16 residues. The ends were cut back, 0 bases at V and 0 bases at J, with 12 bases in the middle.

The genes are TRBV7-9 and TRBJ2-3; possible D gene TRBD2, 6 bases. Germline values: CDR1 SEHNR, CDR2 FQNEAQ (reference sequence). The CDR3 sequence is 12 residues long. The CDR3 coding sequence is TGTGTCGCCCAGCGGGGCACAGATACGCAGTATTTT. Protein product: CVAQRGTDTQYF. The whole variable domain, filled in from reference TRBV7-9 and TRBJ2-3, reads DTGVSQNPRHKITKRGQNVTFRCDPISEHNRLYWYRQTLGQGPEFLTYFQNEAQLEKSRLLSDRFSAERPKGSFSTLEIQRTEQGDSAMYLCVAQRGTDTQYFGPGTRLTVL.

The rearrangement uses TRBV6-5 and TRBJ2-5, with 9 bases identical to TRBD2. The CDR3 is 13 amino acids. V lost 6 bases and J lost 4; bases outside the gene matches: 3. CDR1 and CDR2 (germline): MNHEY, SVGAGI. The CDR3 is CASRQTSGETQYF. For the CDR3, the DNA is TGTGCCAGCAGGCAGACTAGCGGAGAGACCCAGTACTTC.

This chain uses TRBV5-1 with TRBJ1-6, with D perhaps matching TRBD1 (5 bases). The CDR3 runs 15 residues. The germline V gene encodes CDR1 SGHRS and CDR2 YFSETQ. V gave up 7 bases and J gave up 7 bases, with 18 bases separating them. In DNA, the CDR3 is TGCGCCAGCGGACTACAGGATCCCTGGAATTCACCCCTCCACTTT. This translates into CASGLQDPWNSPLHF.

The J gene is TRBJ2-5, the V gene TRBV4-1; D remains unclear. With 1 base removed from V and 6 bases from J, the gap between germline ends came to 24 bases. This CDR3 contains 18 residues. Germline V gene sequence: CDR1 MGHRA, CDR2 YSYEKL. CDR3 region: CASSQGSVEEWMKKTQYF. In DNA form, the CDR3 reads TGCGCCAGCAGCCAAGGATCTGTGGAAGAGTGGATGAAGAAGACCCAGTACTTC.

The V call is TRBV6-2 or TRBV6-3, the J call TRBJ1-1; TRBD1 aligns across 9 bases. CDR3 size: 13 residues. The V gene's germline CDR1 is MNHEY and CDR2 SVGEGT. J was trimmed by 7 bases and V by 6 bases; bases with no gene match: 6. In DNA, the CDR3 is TGTGCCAGCAGCTGGACAGGGGAAATTGAAGCTTTCTTT. It translates to CASSWTGEIEAFF.

The chain joins TRBV5-1 to TRBJ2-2; 15 bases fit TRBD2. Germline CDR1 is SGHRS and CDR2 is YFSETQ. The V and J ends lost 3 bases and 5 bases, in that order; junction bases with no gene match: 8. This CDR3 region has 18 residues. For the CDR3, the DNA is TGCGCCAGCAGCTCGGATTCGGGACTAGCGGGGGGTACCGGGGAGCTGTTTTTT. Translating it yields CASSSDSGLAGGTGELFF.

This chain connects TRBV18 to TRBJ2-1; 15 nucleotides match TRBD2. The CDR3 is made up of 16 amino acids. Germline-derived CDR1 and CDR2 are KGHSH and LQKENI. V shed 0 bases and J 12 bases; nucleotides not matched to a gene: 6. The chain's CDR3 is CASSPPGLAGGRRQFF. The CDR3 DNA is TGTGCCAGCTCACCACCCGGACTAGCGGGAGGGAGGCGGCAGTTCTTC. Looking up the rest from reference TRBV18 and TRBJ2-1 gives the full variable domain: NAGVMQNPRHLVRRRGQEARLRCSPMKGHSHVYWYRQLPEEGLKFMVYLQKENIIDESGMPKERFSAEFPKEGPSILRIQQVVRGDSAAYFCASSPPGLAGGRRQFFGPGTRLTVL.

The chain combines TRBV4-2 with TRBJ2-3; 7 nucleotides match TRBD2. CDR3 length equals 15 residues. Trimming at V came to 1 base and at J to 4 bases, leaving 5 bases not matched to a gene. CDR1 and CDR2 from the germline V gene are LGHNA and YNFKEQ. The CDR3 loop is CASSQGEGDADTQYF. The CDR3 DNA sequence: TGTGCCAGCAGCCAAGGGGAGGGAGACGCAGATACGCAGTATTTT.

This clone showed up just a few times. V is TRBV30 and J is TRBJ1-2; D not resolved. There are 14 residues in the CDR3. The V gene lost 0 bases and the J gene lost 2 bases, with 10 bases spanning the gap. Germline CDR1 reads GTSNPN; CDR2 reads SVGIG (reference sequence). The CDR3 sequence is CAWSVNLPNYGYTF. The CDR3 nucleotides are TGTGCCTGGAGTGTAAACCTACCGAACTATGGCTACACCTTC.

The rearrangement joins TRBV30 to TRBJ1-1, with D unresolved. Between the trimmed V and J ends, which lost 2 bases and 3 bases, there was a span of 10 bases. The germline CDR1 and CDR2 sequences are GTSNPN and SVGIG (reference sequence). The CDR3 runs to 13 residues. CDR3 in amino acids: CAWSQGRYTEAFF. The CDR3 DNA reads TGTGCCTGGAGTCAAGGACGGTACACTGAAGCTTTCTTT.

The V call is TRBV7-9, the J call TRBJ1-5; no firm D call. There are 13 residues in the CDR3. The V end was cut by 2 bases, the J end by 2 bases, with 4 bases between. CDR1 and CDR2 from the germline V gene are SEHNR and FQNEAQ (reference sequence). The CDR3 region is CASSLMGNQPQHF. CDR3 bases: TGTGCCAGCAGCTTAATGGGCAATCAGCCCCAGCATTTT.

The chain has TRBV15 and TRBJ1-1; D gene unclear. This CDR3 has 16 residues. Germline lookup yields CDR1 LNHNV and CDR2 YYDKDF (reference sequence). Between the trimmed V and J ends, which lost 0 bases and 4 bases, there was a span of 15 bases. CDR3 residues: CATSRDRWYGSTEAFF. For the CDR3, the DNA is TGTGCCACCAGCAGAGATCGGTGGTATGGAAGCACTGAAGCTTTCTTT.

The chain uses TRBV5-1 and TRBJ2-1; 10 bases map to TRBD2. CDR3 size: 15 residues. Trimming cost V 4 bases and J 8 bases; bases outside gene matches: 9. The germline CDR1 and CDR2 sequences are SGHRS and YFSETQ. In DNA, the CDR3 is TGCGCCAGCAGCATAACTAGCGGGGATCGCCATGAGCAGTTCTTC. Its protein product is CASSITSGDRHEQFF.

V usage is TRBV6-2 or TRBV6-3 and J usage is TRBJ2-1; D is unclear. Trimming pared 5 bases from V and 0 bases from J, leaving 11 bases between. Germline V lookup: CDR1 MNHEY, CDR2 SVGEGT. The CDR3 length is 15 residues. The chain's CDR3 is CASSGFISSYNEQFF. In DNA form, the CDR3 reads TGTGCCAGCAGTGGCTTCATAAGCTCCTACAATGAGCAGTTCTTC.

The chain couples TRBV13 to TRBJ2-5; D call uncertain. V was clipped by 3 bases and J by 4 bases, with 3 bases between them. The CDR3 runs 11 residues. Germline loops: CDR1 PRHDT, CDR2 FYEKMQ (reference sequence). CDR3 protein: CASSFGETQYF. Here the CDR3 DNA reads TGTGCCAGCAGCTTTGGAGAGACCCAGTACTTC.

The CDR3 nucleotides are TGTGCCAGCTCACCAAGTGGCGGGGGGAATGAGCAGTTCTTC. Translated, it gives CASSPSGGGNEQFF. The chain recombines TRBV18 with TRBJ2-1, with 8 bases identical to TRBD2. CDR1 KGHSH and CDR2 LQKENI come from the germline V gene. The trim removed 2 bases at V and 7 bases at J, leaving 4 bases unmatched. This CDR3 comprises 14 residues.

This chain joins TRBV3-1 (or the pseudogene TRBV3-2) and TRBJ2-1; D gene uncertain. The length of the CDR3 is 15 residues. Germline values: CDR1 LGHDT, CDR2 YNNKEL (reference sequence). V was clipped by 3 bases and J by 4 bases, with 13 bases between them. In DNA form, the CDR3 reads TGTGCCAGCAGCCAGAGCGAAAGGGTATACAATGAGCAGTTCTTC. Residues: CASSQSERVYNEQFF.

The chain links TRBV27 to TRBJ1-1; 9 nucleotides match TRBD1. J was trimmed by 7 bases and V by 6 bases; bases with no gene match: 12. The CDR3 is 15 residues long. Germline V CDR1 and CDR2: MNHEY, SMNVEV (reference sequence). The CDR3 loop is CASSTSGTGFREAFF. DNA for the CDR3: TGTGCCAGCAGCACCAGCGGGACAGGGTTTCGTGAAGCTTTCTTT.

The chain uses TRBV6-2 or TRBV6-3 and TRBJ2-7; D uncertain. The ends were cut back, 4 bases at V and 1 base at J, with 8 bases in the middle. Germline assignment: CDR1 MNHEY and CDR2 SVGEGT. The CDR3 runs 13 residues. The CDR3 region has the DNA TGTGCCAGCAGTTTAGAGCCTTCCTACGAGCAGTACTTC. Its protein is CASSLEPSYEQYF.

The chain uses TRBV5-1 and TRBJ1-5, with D maybe TRBD1 (5 bases). This CDR3 spans 17 amino acids. The germline gives CDR1 SGHRS, CDR2 YFSETQ. Trimming removed 4 bases at V and 3 bases at J, with 20 bases between. The chain's CDR3 is CASSPGEGSRANQPQHF. The CDR3 DNA reads as TGCGCCAGCAGCCCGGGCGAGGGGTCAAGGGCCAATCAGCCCCAGCATTTT. The entire variable domain, with the rest obtained from reference TRBV5-1 and TRBJ1-5, is as follows: KAGVTQTPRYLIKTRGQQVTLSCSPISGHRSVSWYQQTPGQGLQFLFEYFSETQRNKGNFPGRFSGRQFSNSRSEMNVSTLELGDSALYLCASSPGEGSRANQPQHFGDGTRLSIL.

This chain uses TRBV19 with TRBJ1-1; no reliable D call. Trimming removed 3 bases at V and 1 base at J, with 9 bases between. This CDR3 is 14 amino acids long. Per the germline V gene, CDR1 is LNHDA and CDR2 is SQIVND (reference sequence). The CDR3, as DNA: TGTGCCAGTAGTATGGCGCCTCAGAACACTGAAGCTTTCTTT. The encoded protein is CASSMAPQNTEAFF.